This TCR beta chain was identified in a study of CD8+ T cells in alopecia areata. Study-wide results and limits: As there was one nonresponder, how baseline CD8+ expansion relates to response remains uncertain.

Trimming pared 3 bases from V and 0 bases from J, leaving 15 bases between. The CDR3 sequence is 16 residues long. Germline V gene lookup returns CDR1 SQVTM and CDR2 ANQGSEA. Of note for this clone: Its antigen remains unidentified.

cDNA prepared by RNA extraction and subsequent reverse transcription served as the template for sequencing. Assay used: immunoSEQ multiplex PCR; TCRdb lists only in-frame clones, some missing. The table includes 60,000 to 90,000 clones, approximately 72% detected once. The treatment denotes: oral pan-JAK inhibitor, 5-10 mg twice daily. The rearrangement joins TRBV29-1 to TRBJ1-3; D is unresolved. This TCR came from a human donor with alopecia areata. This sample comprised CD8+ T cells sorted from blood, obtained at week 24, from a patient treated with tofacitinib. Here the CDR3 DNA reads TGCAGCGTTGAGGCCGTTTCGACCAACTCTGGAAACACCATATATTTT. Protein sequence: CSVEAVSTNSGNTIYF.